This T cell receptor (beta chain) stems from a study of siplizumab effects on memory and regulatory T cells. Study-wide points: The authors could not assign a naive or memory phenotype to roughly 75-97% of proliferating CD4+ or CD8+ clones. Siplizumab led to significantly less abundant alloreactive sequences that could be traced back to unstimulated CD4+ memory cells.

For every sample, about 10^5 TCR templates were assayed. Here immunoSEQ multiplex PCR was the method, and the copy in TCRdb shows in-frame clones only, minus some. The sample has fewer than 70,000 clones; around nine tenths are singletons. As for this clone: Its specificity is unknown.

This CDR3 spans 13 amino acids. Germline lookup yields CDR1 LNHDA and CDR2 SQIVND (reference sequence). Trimming cost V 4 bases and J 6 bases; bases outside gene matches: 5. This clonotype was sampled from a human donor in good health. J is TRBJ2-5 and V is TRBV19, with 7 bases matching TRBD1. Sample: Tregs sorted from blood. In DNA form, the CDR3 reads TGTGCCAGTAGTACGGGACAGCGACAGACCCAGTACTTC. Protein sequence: CASSTGQRQTQYF. Full variable domain (rest looked up from reference TRBV19 and TRBJ2-5): DGGITQSPKYLFRKEGQNVTLSCEQNLNHDAMYWYRQDPGQGLRLIYYSQIVNDFQKGDIAEGYSVSREKKESFPLTVTSAQKNPTAFYLCASSTGQRQTQYFGPGTRLLVL.